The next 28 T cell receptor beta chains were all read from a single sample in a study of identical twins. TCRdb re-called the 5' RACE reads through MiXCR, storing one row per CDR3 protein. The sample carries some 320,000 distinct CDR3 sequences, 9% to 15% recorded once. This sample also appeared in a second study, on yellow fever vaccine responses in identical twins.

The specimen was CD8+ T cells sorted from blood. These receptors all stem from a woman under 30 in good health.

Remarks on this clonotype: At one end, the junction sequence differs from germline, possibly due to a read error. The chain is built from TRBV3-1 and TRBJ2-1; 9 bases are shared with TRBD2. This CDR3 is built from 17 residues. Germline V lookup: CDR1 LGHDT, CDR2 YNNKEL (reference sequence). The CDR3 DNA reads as TGTGCCAGCACCCAAGAGCCCCCCCTAGCGGGACTAAATGAGCAGTTCTTC. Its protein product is CASTQEPPLAGLNEQFF.

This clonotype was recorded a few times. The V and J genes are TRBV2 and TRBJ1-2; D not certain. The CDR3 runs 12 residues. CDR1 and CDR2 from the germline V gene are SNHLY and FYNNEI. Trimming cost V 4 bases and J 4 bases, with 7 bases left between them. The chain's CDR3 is CASSGARYGYTF. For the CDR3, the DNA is TGTGCCAGCAGTGGAGCACGCTATGGCTACACCTTC.

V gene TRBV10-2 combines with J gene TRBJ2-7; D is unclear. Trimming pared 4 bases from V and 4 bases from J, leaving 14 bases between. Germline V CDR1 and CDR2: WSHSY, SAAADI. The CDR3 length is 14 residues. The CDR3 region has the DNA TGCGCCAGCAGTGGAGGTGGCGGTCAATACGAGCAGTACTTC. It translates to CASSGGGGQYEQYF.

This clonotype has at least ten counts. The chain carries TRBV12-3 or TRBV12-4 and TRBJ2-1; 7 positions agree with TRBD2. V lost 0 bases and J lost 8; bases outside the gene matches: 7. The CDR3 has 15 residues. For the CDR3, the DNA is TGTGCCAGCAGTTTAGCGGGAGGGCCGTTGGATGAGCAGTTCTTC. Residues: CASSLAGGPLDEQFF.

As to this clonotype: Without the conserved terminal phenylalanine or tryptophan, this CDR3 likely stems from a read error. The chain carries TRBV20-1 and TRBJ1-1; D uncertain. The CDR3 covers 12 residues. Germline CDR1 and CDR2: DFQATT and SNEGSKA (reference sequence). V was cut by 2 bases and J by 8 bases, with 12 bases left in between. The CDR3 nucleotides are TGCAGTGCTAGAAGTCAGGACGAAGAAGCTTTCGTT. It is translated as CSARSQDEEAFV.

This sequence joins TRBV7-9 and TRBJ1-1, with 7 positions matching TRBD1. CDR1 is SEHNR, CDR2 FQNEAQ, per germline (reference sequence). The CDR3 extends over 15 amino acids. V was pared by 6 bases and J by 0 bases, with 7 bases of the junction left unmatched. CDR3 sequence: CASSSRQGMNTEAFF. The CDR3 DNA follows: TGTGCCAGCAGTAGCCGACAGGGAATGAACACTGAAGCTTTCTTT.

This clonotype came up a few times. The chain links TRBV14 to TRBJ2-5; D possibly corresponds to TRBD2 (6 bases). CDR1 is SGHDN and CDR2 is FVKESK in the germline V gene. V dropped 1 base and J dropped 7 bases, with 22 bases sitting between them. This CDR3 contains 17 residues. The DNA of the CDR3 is TGTGCCAGCAGCCAAGGCTTCCGGGGGACGGGGGTCGGGACCCAGTACTTC. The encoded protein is CASSQGFRGTGVGTQYF.

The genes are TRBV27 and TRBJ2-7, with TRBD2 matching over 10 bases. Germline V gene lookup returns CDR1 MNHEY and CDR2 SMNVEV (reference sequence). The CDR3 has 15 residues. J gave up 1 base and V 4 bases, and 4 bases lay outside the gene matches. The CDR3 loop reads CASSSQREGSYEQYF. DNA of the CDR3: TGTGCCAGCAGTTCCCAGCGGGAGGGTTCCTACGAGCAGTACTTC.

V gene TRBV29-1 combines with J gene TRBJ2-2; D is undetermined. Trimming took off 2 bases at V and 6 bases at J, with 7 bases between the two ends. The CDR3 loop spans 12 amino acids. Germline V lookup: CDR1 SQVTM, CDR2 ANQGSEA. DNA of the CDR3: TGCAGCGTTGAAAACCTAGCCGGGGAGCTGTTTTTT. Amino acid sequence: CSVENLAGELFF.

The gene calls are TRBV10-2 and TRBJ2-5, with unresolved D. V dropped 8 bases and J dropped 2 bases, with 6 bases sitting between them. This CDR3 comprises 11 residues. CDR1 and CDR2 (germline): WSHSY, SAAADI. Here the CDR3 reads CASGQQETQYF. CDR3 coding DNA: TGCGCCAGCGGGCAACAAGAGACCCAGTACTTC.

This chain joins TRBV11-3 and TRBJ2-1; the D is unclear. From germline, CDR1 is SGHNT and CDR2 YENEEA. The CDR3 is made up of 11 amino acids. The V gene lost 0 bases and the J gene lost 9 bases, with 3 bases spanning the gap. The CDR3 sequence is CASSLDPEQFF. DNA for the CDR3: TGTGCCAGCAGCTTAGACCCTGAGCAGTTCTTC.

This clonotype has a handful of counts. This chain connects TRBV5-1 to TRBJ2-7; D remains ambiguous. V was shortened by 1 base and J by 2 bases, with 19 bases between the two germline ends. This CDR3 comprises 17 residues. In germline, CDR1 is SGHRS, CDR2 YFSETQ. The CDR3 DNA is TGCGCCAGCAGCTTGAGGGCCGCACGCGGCTCTCCCTACGAGCAGTACTTC. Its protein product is CASSLRAARGSPYEQYF.

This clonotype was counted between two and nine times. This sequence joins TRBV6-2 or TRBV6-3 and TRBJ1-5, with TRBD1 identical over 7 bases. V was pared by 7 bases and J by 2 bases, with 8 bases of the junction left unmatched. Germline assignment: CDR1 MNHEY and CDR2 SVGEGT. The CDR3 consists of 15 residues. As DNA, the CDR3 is TGTGCCAGCACGGTGAGGGGGCTAGGCAATCAGCCCCAGCATTTT. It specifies CASTVRGLGNQPQHF.

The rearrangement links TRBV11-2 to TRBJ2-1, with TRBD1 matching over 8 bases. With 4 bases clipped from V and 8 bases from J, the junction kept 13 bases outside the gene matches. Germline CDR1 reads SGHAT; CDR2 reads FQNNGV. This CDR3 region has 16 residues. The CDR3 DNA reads TGTGCCAGCAGCTCAAACAGGGGGACGGCTCGCGATGAGCAGTTCTTC. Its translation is CASSSNRGTARDEQFF.

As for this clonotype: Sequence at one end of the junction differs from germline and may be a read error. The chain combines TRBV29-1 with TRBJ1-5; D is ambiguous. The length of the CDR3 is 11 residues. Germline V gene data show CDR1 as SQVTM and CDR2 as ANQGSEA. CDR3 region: CMEARGQPQHF. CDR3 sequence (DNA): TGTATGGAGGCTAGAGGTCAGCCCCAGCATTTT.

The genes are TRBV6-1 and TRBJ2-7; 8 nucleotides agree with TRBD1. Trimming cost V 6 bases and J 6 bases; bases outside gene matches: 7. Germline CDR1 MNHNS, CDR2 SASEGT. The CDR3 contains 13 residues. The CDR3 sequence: CASSQDRELEQYV. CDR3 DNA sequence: TGTGCCAGCAGCCAGGACAGGGAGCTCGAGCAGTACGTC.

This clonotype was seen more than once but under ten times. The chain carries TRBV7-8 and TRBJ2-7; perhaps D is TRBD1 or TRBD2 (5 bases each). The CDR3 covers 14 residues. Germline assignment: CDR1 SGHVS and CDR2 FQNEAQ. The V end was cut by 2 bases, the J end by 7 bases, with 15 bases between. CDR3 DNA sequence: TGTGCCAGCAGCTTAAAGGGGACCCCCATGGAGCAGTACTTC. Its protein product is CASSLKGTPMEQYF.

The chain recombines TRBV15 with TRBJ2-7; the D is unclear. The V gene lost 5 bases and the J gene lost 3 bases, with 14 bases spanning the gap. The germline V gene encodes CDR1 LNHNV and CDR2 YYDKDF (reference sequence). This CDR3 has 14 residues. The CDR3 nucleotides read TGTGCCACCAGCCCCGTCCCCTTGGGCTACGAGCAGTACGTC. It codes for CATSPVPLGYEQYV.

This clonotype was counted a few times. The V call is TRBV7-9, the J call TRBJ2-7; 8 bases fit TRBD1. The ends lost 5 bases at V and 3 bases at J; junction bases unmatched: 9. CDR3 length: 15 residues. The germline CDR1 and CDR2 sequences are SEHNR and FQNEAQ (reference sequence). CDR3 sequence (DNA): TGTGCCAGCAGCCCCGGACAGGGTATTATCTACGAGCAGTACTTC. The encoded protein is CASSPGQGIIYEQYF. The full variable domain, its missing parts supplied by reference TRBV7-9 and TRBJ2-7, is DTGVSQNPRHKITKRGQNVTFRCDPISEHNRLYWYRQTLGQGPEFLTYFQNEAQLEKSRLLSDRFSAERPKGSFSTLEIQRTEQGDSAMYLCASSPGQGIIYEQYFGPGTRLTVT.

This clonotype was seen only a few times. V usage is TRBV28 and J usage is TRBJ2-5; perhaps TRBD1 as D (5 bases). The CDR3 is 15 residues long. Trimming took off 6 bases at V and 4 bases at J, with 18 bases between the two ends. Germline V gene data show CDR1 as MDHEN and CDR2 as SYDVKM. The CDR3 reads CASSFMATDRETQYF. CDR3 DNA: TGTGCCAGCAGCTTCATGGCGACAGATCGAGAGACCCAGTACTTC.

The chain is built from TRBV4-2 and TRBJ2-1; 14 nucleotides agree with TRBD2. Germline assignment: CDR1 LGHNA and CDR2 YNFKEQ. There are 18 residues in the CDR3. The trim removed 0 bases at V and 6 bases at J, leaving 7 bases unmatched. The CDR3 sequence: CASSQDRMGLAGVNEQFF. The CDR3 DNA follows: TGTGCCAGCAGCCAAGATCGTATGGGACTAGCGGGAGTCAATGAGCAGTTCTTC.

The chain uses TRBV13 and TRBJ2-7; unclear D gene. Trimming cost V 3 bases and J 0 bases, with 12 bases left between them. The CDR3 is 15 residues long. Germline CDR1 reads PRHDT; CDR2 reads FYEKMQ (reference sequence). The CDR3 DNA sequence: TGTGCCAGCAGCTTCAGGAAGGCAACCTCCTACGAGCAGTACTTC. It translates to CASSFRKATSYEQYF.

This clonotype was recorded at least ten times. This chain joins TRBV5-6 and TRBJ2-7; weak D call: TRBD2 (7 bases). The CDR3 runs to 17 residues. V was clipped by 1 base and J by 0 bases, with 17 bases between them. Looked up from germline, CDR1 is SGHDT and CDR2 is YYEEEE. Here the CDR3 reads CASSLSHGGLSSYEQYV. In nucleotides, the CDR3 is TGTGCCAGCAGCTTGAGCCACGGGGGGCTAAGCTCCTACGAGCAGTACGTC.

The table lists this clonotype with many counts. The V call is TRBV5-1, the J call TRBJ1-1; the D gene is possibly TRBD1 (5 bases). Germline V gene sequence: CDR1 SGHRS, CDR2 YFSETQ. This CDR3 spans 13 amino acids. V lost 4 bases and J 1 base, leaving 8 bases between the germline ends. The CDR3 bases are TGCGCCAGCAGCACGACAGAGAACACTGAAGCTTTCTTT. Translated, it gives CASSTTENTEAFF. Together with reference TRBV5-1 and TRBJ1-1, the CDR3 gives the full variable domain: KAGVTQTPRYLIKTRGQQVTLSCSPISGHRSVSWYQQTPGQGLQFLFEYFSETQRNKGNFPGRFSGRQFSNSRSEMNVSTLELGDSALYLCASSTTENTEAFFGQGTRLTVV.

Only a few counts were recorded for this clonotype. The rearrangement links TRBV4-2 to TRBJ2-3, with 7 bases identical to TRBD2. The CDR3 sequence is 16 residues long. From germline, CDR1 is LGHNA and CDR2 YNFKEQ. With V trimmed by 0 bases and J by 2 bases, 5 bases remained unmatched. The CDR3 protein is CASSQEASGYTDTQYF. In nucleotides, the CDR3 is TGTGCCAGCAGCCAAGAGGCTAGCGGATACACAGATACGCAGTATTTT.

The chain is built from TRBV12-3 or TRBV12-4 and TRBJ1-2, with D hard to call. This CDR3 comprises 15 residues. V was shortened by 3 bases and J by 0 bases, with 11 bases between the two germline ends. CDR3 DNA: TGTGCCAGCAGTTTTGGCCAGAACCCTAACTATGGCTACACCTTC. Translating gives CASSFGQNPNYGYTF.

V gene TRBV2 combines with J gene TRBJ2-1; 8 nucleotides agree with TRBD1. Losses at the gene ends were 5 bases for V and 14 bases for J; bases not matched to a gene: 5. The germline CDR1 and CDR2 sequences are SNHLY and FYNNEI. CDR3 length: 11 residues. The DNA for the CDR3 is TGTGCCAGCAGTCCGGACAGGGAGGAGTTCTTC. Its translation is CASSPDREEFF.

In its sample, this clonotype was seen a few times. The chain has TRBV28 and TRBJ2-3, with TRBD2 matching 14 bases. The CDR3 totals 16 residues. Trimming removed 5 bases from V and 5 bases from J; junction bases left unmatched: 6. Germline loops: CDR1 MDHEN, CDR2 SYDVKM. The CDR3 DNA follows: TGTGCCAGCAGTCCCGGACTAGCGGGAGGAGGAGATACGCAGTATTTT. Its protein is CASSPGLAGGGDTQYF. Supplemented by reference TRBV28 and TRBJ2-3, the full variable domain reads DVKVTQSSRYLVKRTGEKVFLECVQDMDHENMFWYRQDPGLGLRLIYFSYDVKMKEKGDIPEGYSVSREKKERFSLILESASTNQTSMYLCASSPGLAGGGDTQYFGPGTRLTVL.